This T cell receptor (beta chain) was captured in a study of PD-1 blockade in classical Hodgkin lymphoma. Clones were sequenced by immunoSEQ multiplex PCR, and TCRdb holds only the in-frame ones, with some missing. This table has 50,000 to 85,000 clones, 71% appearing once. Relapses following autologous stem cell transplantation were seen in all patients, with brentuximab vedotin exposure varying. Best responses fell into complete response, partial response or progressive disease. This clone was recorded a few times. Its antigen is as yet unknown. Notes on the study in general: The drivers behind the repertoire differences, possibly disease activity or prior therapy, remain undefined. CD4+ TCR diversity climbed significantly by C4D1, unlike CD8+ TCR diversity.

Trimming shortened V by 5 bases and J by 5 bases, and 15 bases separated the two germline ends. This CDR3 has 15 amino acids. Germline assignment: CDR1 SGHAT and CDR2 FQNNGV. This receptor was identified in a human donor with classical Hodgkin lymphoma. Sample: peripheral blood mononuclear cells (PBMCs), taken before the second cycle of nivolumab. The V gene is TRBV11-2, the J gene TRBJ1-4; D is unclear. The CDR3 nucleotides read TGTGCCAGCAGCCTGCGCTCTAGCGGGAATGAAAAACTGTTTTTT. Translated: CASSLRSSGNEKLFF.